This TCR beta chain came from a study of CD8 T cells in ankylosing spondylitis. V was pared by 5 bases and J by 3 bases, with 8 bases of the junction left unmatched. CDR1 and CDR2 from the germline V gene are SGHVS and FQNEAQ. The CDR3 contains 16 residues. From the 5' RACE reads, TCRdb called clonotypes with MiXCR, one entry per CDR3 protein. The table lists 300,000 to 350,000 distinct CDR3 sequences, less than 25% of them singletons, with roughly 4% in the top ten. The gene calls are TRBV7-8 and TRBJ2-7; 12 bases agree with TRBD2. The clonotype originates from a female donor with ankylosing spondylitis or in good health (not recorded which). The sample comprised blood, either unsorted or a sorted T cell fraction (not recorded which). In DNA, the CDR3 is TGTGCCAGCAGCCCACGACTAGCGGGAGAAGGCTACGAGCAGTACTTC. Its protein product is CASSPRLAGEGYEQYF.